This T cell receptor (beta chain) was identified during a study of cytomegalovirus exposure and HLA in healthy donors. The study ran its PCR with 60 Vbeta and 13 Jbeta primers. Clones were read by immunoSEQ multiplex PCR, and TCRdb kept only the in-frame ones, dropping some. The table lists some 70,000 clones. The receptor was isolated from a boy between 10 and 17 years old in good health and CMV-seronegative. The sequencing sample was made of PBMCs.

The CDR3 region is CASSPMGQDSGYTF. The CDR3 bases are TGCGCCAGCAGCCCAATGGGACAGGACTCTGGCTACACCTTC. The chain joins TRBV5-1 to TRBJ1-2; 8 bases match TRBD1. The J segment lost 7 bases and the V segment lost 4 bases, leaving 9 bases of the junction unmatched. The CDR3 sequence is 14 residues long. Germline lookup yields CDR1 SGHRS and CDR2 YFSETQ.